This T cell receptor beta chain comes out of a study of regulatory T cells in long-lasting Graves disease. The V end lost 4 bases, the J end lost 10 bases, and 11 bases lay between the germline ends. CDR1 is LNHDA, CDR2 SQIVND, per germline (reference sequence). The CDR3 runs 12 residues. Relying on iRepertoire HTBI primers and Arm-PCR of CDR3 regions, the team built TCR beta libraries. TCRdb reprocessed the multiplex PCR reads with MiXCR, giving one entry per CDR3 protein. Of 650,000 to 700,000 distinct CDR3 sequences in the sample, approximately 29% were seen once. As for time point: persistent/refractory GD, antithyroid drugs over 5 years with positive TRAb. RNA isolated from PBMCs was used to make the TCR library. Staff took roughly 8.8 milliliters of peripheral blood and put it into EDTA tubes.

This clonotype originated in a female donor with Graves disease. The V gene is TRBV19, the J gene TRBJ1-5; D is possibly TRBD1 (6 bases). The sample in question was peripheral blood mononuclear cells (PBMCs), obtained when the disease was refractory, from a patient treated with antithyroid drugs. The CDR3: CASSTRGPPQHF. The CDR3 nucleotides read TGTGCCAGTAGTACCAGGGGACCTCCCCAGCATTTT.